The 15 T cell receptor beta chains below all came from one sample that was sequenced in a study of vaccination effects on CD4 cells after COVID-19. Their antigen targets remain unknown. Culture lasted about ten days before CD4+ T cell isolation. The table came from immunoSEQ multiplex PCR; TCRdb's copy has only in-frame clones and leaves some out. The sample lists some 50,000 clones, 67% occurring once. The material was CD4+ T cells from PBMCs cultured without peptide, obtained before COVID-19 vaccination. The receptors were gathered from a human donor who received a COVID-19 vaccine.

The chain is built from TRBV6-1 and TRBJ2-1; D ambiguous. This CDR3 contains 15 residues. The ends were cut back, 2 bases at V and 7 bases at J, with 15 bases in the middle. Germline CDR1 reads MNHNS; CDR2 reads SASEGT. The CDR3 DNA is TGTGCCAGCAGTGAAAAGGAACTCCATCGGAATGAGCAGTTCTTC. Its translation: CASSEKELHRNEQFF.

This clone has more than one count but fewer than ten. The rearrangement joins TRBV10-3 to TRBJ2-2, with 9 bases lining up with TRBD1. V was pared by 5 bases and J by 3 bases, with 7 bases of the junction left unmatched. Germline lookup yields CDR1 ENHRY and CDR2 SYGVKD. The CDR3 is 16 residues long. The CDR3 loop reads CAISRDRAGDTGELFF. For the CDR3, the DNA is TGTGCCATCAGTCGGGACAGGGCGGGCGACACCGGGGAGCTGTTTTTT.

The rearrangement links TRBV2 to TRBJ1-3; D may be TRBD1 (5 bases). The germline V gene has CDR1 SNHLY and CDR2 FYNNEI. There are 16 residues in the CDR3. V lost 6 bases, J lost 0 bases, and 15 bases lay in between. This CDR3 is CASRQDGASSGNTIYF. The CDR3 coding sequence is TGTGCCAGCAGACAGGACGGGGCAAGCTCTGGAAACACCATATATTTT.

This clone has only a few counts. This chain uses TRBV18 with TRBJ2-1, with 7 bases aligning to TRBD2. Trimming took 0 bases from V and 10 from J; bases not matched to a gene: 3. Germline CDR1 is KGHSH and CDR2 is LQKENI. This CDR3 spans 13 amino acids. The CDR3 region is CASSPPVSGEQFF. The CDR3 coding sequence is TGTGCCAGCTCACCACCGGTTAGCGGGGAGCAGTTCTTC. Drawing the rest from reference TRBV18 and TRBJ2-1, the complete variable domain is NAGVMQNPRHLVRRRGQEARLRCSPMKGHSHVYWYRQLPEEGLKFMVYLQKENIIDESGMPKERFSAEFPKEGPSILRIQQVVRGDSAAYFCASSPPVSGEQFFGPGTRLTVL.

This clone was seen once. The chain employs TRBV2 and TRBJ1-3; D remains unclear. V lost 6 bases and J 0 bases, leaving 6 bases between the germline ends. Germline values: CDR1 SNHLY, CDR2 FYNNEI. The CDR3 consists of 13 residues. The CDR3 DNA is TGTGCCAGCAGGGGTATCTCTGGAAACACCATATATTTT. Encoded protein: CASRGISGNTIYF.

This clone was seen more than once but under ten times. This chain uses TRBV2 with TRBJ2-3; D is possibly TRBD2 (6 bases). The germline V gene has CDR1 SNHLY and CDR2 FYNNEI. V lost 4 bases, J lost 1 base, and 6 bases lay in between. This CDR3 contains 13 residues. Here the CDR3 DNA reads TGTGCCAGCAGTGTAGCGGGCACAGATACGCAGTATTTT. Protein product: CASSVAGTDTQYF. Based on the CDR3 plus reference TRBV2 and TRBJ2-3, the full variable domain is EPEVTQTPSHQVTQMGQEVILRCVPISNHLYFYWYRQILGQKVEFLVSFYNNEISEKSEIFDDQFSVERPDGSNFTLKIRSTKLEDSAMYFCASSVAGTDTQYFGPGTRLTVL.

The J gene is TRBJ1-3, the V gene TRBV11-2; 7 bases are a match to TRBD1. This CDR3 has 15 amino acids. Germline V lookup: CDR1 SGHAT, CDR2 FQNNGV. V trimming: 4 bases; J trimming: 2 bases; junction bases outside the gene matches: 5. The CDR3 DNA is TGTGCCAGCAGCTCGAATCAGGGGGCTGGAAACACCATATATTTT. This sequence encodes CASSSNQGAGNTIYF.

The chain combines TRBV5-1 with TRBJ1-4; no reliable D call. Germline-derived CDR1 and CDR2 are SGHRS and YFSETQ. The CDR3 extends over 13 amino acids. Trimming cost V 4 bases and J 8 bases, with 12 bases left between them. CDR3 sequence: CASSEPPGEKLFF. The CDR3 DNA reads as TGCGCCAGCAGCGAACCTCCTGGGGAAAAACTGTTTTTT.

The rearrangement links TRBV12-3 or TRBV12-4 to TRBJ1-5; D uncertain. Between the trimmed V and J ends, which lost 8 bases and 8 bases, there was a span of 10 bases. This CDR3 region has 11 residues. The CDR3 region has the DNA TGTGCCAGCGGCCGGTTGGAGCCCCAGCATTTT. As protein: CASGRLEPQHF.

The V gene is TRBV12-3 or TRBV12-4, the J gene TRBJ1-3; D possibly corresponds to TRBD1 (6 bases). This CDR3 comprises 13 residues. V gave up 8 bases and J gave up 0 bases, with 8 bases separating them. CDR3 in amino acids: CASRGLSGNTIYF. In nucleotides, the CDR3 is TGTGCCAGCCGGGGGCTCTCTGGAAACACCATATATTTT.

V and J are TRBV28 and TRBJ2-7; D gene uncertain. Trimming removed 8 bases from V and 3 bases from J, with 17 bases in between. The CDR3 contains 14 residues. Germline-derived CDR1 and CDR2 are MDHEN and SYDVKM. As DNA, the CDR3 is TGTGCCAGCCACACTCATGGGCGAAACTACGAGCAGTACTTC. This encodes CASHTHGRNYEQYF.

This clone was picked up a small number of times. The CDR3 spells CASRLRTGNTEAFF. CDR3 DNA sequence: TGTGCCAGCAGATTGAGGACAGGGAACACTGAAGCTTTCTTT. The chain couples TRBV6-6 to TRBJ1-1, with 7 bases aligning to TRBD1. The germline CDR1 and CDR2 sequences are MNHNY and SVGAGI (reference sequence). V gave up 6 bases and J gave up 1 base; unmatched junction bases: 5. This CDR3 has 14 residues.

V is TRBV18 and J is TRBJ1-1; the D is unclear. Per germline, CDR1 KGHSH and CDR2 LQKENI. The ends were cut back, 1 base at V and 7 bases at J, with 10 bases in the middle. This CDR3 region has 13 residues. CDR3 amino acids: CASSPRSESEAFF. The CDR3 region has the DNA TGTGCCAGCTCACCACGTTCAGAAAGTGAAGCTTTCTTT.

This clone appeared a few times. V gene TRBV7-8 combines with J gene TRBJ1-1; 8 bases line up with TRBD1. Germline CDR1 is SGHVS and CDR2 is FQNEAQ. This CDR3 comprises 15 residues. The ends lost 1 base at V and 2 bases at J; junction bases unmatched: 3. DNA of the CDR3: TGTGCCAGCAGCTTAGTCGGGACAGGAAACACTGAAGCTTTCTTT. Protein sequence: CASSLVGTGNTEAFF.

V gene TRBV6-2 or TRBV6-3 combines with J gene TRBJ2-7; 8 positions match TRBD2. V was clipped by 0 bases and J by 2 bases; unmatched bases: 6. The CDR3 spans 16 residues. Germline V gene sequence: CDR1 MNHEY, CDR2 SVGEGT. CDR3 sequence: CASSYSRGGTPYEQYF. CDR3 bases: TGTGCCAGCAGTTACTCCCGCGGGGGGACCCCCTACGAGCAGTACTTC.